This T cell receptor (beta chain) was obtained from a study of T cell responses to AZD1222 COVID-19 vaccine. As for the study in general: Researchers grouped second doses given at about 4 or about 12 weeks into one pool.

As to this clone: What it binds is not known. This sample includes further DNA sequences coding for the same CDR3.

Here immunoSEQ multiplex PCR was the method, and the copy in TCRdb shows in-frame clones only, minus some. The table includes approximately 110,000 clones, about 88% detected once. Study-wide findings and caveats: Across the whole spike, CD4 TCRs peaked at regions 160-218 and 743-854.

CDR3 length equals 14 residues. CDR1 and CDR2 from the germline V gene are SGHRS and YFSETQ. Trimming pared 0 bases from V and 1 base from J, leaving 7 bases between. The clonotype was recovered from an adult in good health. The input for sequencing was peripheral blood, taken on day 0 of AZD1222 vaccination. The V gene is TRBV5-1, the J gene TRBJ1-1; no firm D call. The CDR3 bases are TGCGCCAGCAGCTTGGCCGGTGGGAACACTGAAGCTTTCTTT. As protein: CASSLAGGNTEAFF.